The sequence of this T cell receptor (beta chain) was determined in a study of response to subunit inactivated influenza vaccine. Findings and limits, study-wide: It was the authors' suggestion that each seasonal influenza vaccination recruits few new T cells.

Each CDR3 protein gets one entry after TCRdb re-called the RT-PCR reads with MiXCR. The data show approximately 530,000 distinct CDR3 sequences, approximately 7.7% seen once. This clonotype was counted a few times. Its cognate antigen is unknown. Looked up from germline, CDR1 is MNHEY and CDR2 is SMNVEV (reference sequence). The CDR3 is 14 amino acids. With V trimmed by 5 bases and J by 4 bases, 5 bases remained unmatched. The clonotype originates from a man aged 45 to 75 who received an inactivated influenza vaccine. The J gene is TRBJ2-3, the V gene TRBV27, with 8 bases lining up with TRBD2. The material was PBMCs from blood, obtained roughly 24 months after vaccination. In DNA, the CDR3 is TGTGCCAGCAGTCCGATTAGCGGGGCAGATACGCAGTATTTT. Residues: CASSPISGADTQYF.